The text below deals with one T cell receptor beta chain. Its antigen is not identified. J gave up 5 bases and V 3 bases, and 5 bases lay outside the gene matches. Germline lookup yields CDR1 KGHSH and CDR2 LQKENI. The CDR3 loop spans 16 amino acids. Expressed TCRB transcripts were sequenced, since all the RNA that had been isolated was reverse transcribed. Method: immunoSEQ multiplex PCR; TCRdb's copy keeps in-frame clones and lacks some. This sample has fewer than 450,000 clones, with 13% found just once. This entry comes from a study of beta chain features in type 1 diabetes. Study outcomes and limitations: Shorter TCRB CDR3s, moderately but significantly so, were found in Type 1 diabetes patients in all four CD4+ subsets. Type 1 diabetes patients had fewer VDJ junction insertions and more deletions.

The clonotype was recovered from a woman between 18 and 29 years old with type 1 diabetes. The chain recombines TRBV18 with TRBJ2-7; 15 nucleotides line up with TRBD2. The material sequenced was naive CD4+ T cells from blood. The CDR3 is CASSPGTSGRWDEQYF. CDR3 sequence (DNA): TGTGCCAGCTCACCCGGGACTAGCGGGAGGTGGGACGAGCAGTACTTC. Variable domain in full (rest from reference TRBV18 and TRBJ2-7): NAGVMQNPRHLVRRRGQEARLRCSPMKGHSHVYWYRQLPEEGLKFMVYLQKENIIDESGMPKERFSAEFPKEGPSILRIQQVVRGDSAAYFCASSPGTSGRWDEQYFGPGTRLTVT.